This T cell receptor beta chain was identified during a study of identifying expanded T cells in peripheral blood. Study findings and constraints: Approximately two-week clone count variance significantly increased as total template count grew. About 1.2 clones differed between technical replicates, versus roughly 17 and 20 over time.

Measured with immunoSEQ multiplex PCR; TCRdb has only the in-frame clones, and not every one. The sample shows roughly 78,000 clones, 90% of them seen only once. This clone has only a few counts. The antigen remains unidentified. During the collection period, no donor immune events like infections were recorded. The germline V gene has CDR1 SGHTA and CDR2 FQGNSA. The CDR3 covers 15 residues. V gave up 1 base and J gave up 7 bases; unmatched junction bases: 7. The J gene is TRBJ2-5, the V gene TRBV7-2; 9 nucleotides match TRBD2. Sequenced: blood. This clonotype originated in a person aged 18 to 70 in good health. The CDR3 DNA sequence: TGTGCCAGCAGCTTAGGTCTAGCGGGGTCAGGGACCCAGTACTTC. Residues: CASSLGLAGSGTQYF.